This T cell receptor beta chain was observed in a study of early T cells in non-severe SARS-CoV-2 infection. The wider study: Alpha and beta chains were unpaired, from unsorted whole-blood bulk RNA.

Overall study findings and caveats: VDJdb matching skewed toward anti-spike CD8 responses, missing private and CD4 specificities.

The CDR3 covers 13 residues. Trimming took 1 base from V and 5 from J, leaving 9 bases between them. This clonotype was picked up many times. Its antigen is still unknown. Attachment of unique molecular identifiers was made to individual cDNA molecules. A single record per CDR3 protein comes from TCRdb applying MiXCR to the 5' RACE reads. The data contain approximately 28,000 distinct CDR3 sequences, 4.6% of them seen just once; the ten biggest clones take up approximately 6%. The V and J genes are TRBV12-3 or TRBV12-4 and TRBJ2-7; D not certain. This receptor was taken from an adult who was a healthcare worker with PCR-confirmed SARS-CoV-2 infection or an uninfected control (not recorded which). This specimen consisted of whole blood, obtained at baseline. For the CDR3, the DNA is TGTGCCAGCAGTTTAGAGCCTGTGAACGAGCAGTACTTC. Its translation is CASSLEPVNEQYF.